Below, 29 T cell receptor beta chains from the same sample are listed, as sequenced in a study of blood T cell repertoires in COVID-19 (dated by TCRdb to the early 2020s). The library was produced with the immunoSEQ multiplex PCR assay. TCRdb took this table from immuneACCESS and kept in-frame rearrangements with V and J called. Such tables lack part of the clones; where checked against another copy, unresolved V genes explain under half of the gap, and the rest is unexplained. This sample gives fewer than 250,000 clones in total; about 85% of them show up just once. Clones ranked in the top ten supply 10% to 13% of the sample. The sequenced sample consisted of PBMCs or T cells enriched from blood (not recorded which). These receptors originate from a man aged 30-40 years who had recovered from COVID-19.

This clone was seen just once. The V and J genes are TRBV19 and TRBJ1-6; tentatively, D is TRBD1 (6 bases). The CDR3 extends over 14 amino acids. CDR1 LNHDA and CDR2 SQIVND come from the germline V gene (reference sequence). The V gene lost 7 bases and the J gene lost 7 bases, with 14 bases spanning the gap. The CDR3 DNA follows: TGTGCCAGTACCCTCGGACAGCCGAATTCACCCCTCCACTTT. It encodes CASTLGQPNSPLHF. The whole variable domain, filled in from reference TRBV19 and TRBJ1-6, reads DGGITQSPKYLFRKEGQNVTLSCEQNLNHDAMYWYRQDPGQGLRLIYYSQIVNDFQKGDIAEGYSVSREKKESFPLTVTSAQKNPTAFYLCASTLGQPNSPLHFGNGTRLTVT.

The chain is built from TRBV2 and TRBJ1-2, with D unresolved. Trimming cost V 10 bases and J 4 bases, with 16 bases left between them. Germline V lookup: CDR1 SNHLY, CDR2 FYNNEI. This CDR3 is 13 amino acids long. CDR3 amino acids: CATAAPGSYGYTF. The CDR3 DNA reads TGTGCCACCGCCGCGCCAGGATCCTATGGCTACACCTTC. Looking up the rest from reference TRBV2 and TRBJ1-2 gives the full variable domain: EPEVTQTPSHQVTQMGQEVILRCVPISNHLYFYWYRQILGQKVEFLVSFYNNEISEKSEIFDDQFSVERPDGSNFTLKIRSTKLEDSAMYFCATAAPGSYGYTFGSGTRLTVV.

J is TRBJ1-2 and V is TRBV28, with D possibly being TRBD1 (5 bases). Germline-derived CDR1 and CDR2 are MDHEN and SYDVKM. Trimming took 3 bases from V and 8 from J, leaving 10 bases between them. The CDR3 spans 12 residues. The CDR3: CASSFRAPGYTF. CDR3 DNA sequence: TGTGCCAGCAGTTTCAGGGCGCCCGGCTACACCTTC.

The chain joins TRBV4-3 to TRBJ2-2, with TRBD2 identical over 10 bases. This CDR3 is built from 18 residues. J lost 2 bases, V lost 1 base, and 7 bases had no gene match. Germline CDR1 LGHNA, CDR2 YSLEER. CDR3 nucleotide sequence: TGCGCCAGCAGCCAAGGTTGGCCTAGCGGGGGAAACACCGGGGAGCTGTTTTTT. This encodes CASSQGWPSGGNTGELFF.

The gene calls are TRBV19 and TRBJ1-2; TRBD1 might be the D (6 bases). Trimming stripped 3 bases from V and 2 bases from J, with 16 bases between. The CDR3 runs 16 residues. CDR1 and CDR2 from the germline V gene are LNHDA and SQIVND (reference sequence). The CDR3 loop reads CASSIPDRIKNYGYTF. The CDR3 DNA follows: TGTGCCAGTAGTATCCCTGACAGGATAAAGAACTATGGCTACACCTTC.

This chain uses TRBV7-2 with TRBJ2-1; D possibly corresponds to TRBD1 (6 bases). CDR1 is SGHTA, CDR2 FQGNSA, per germline. The CDR3 has 13 residues. V was cut by 4 bases and J by 10 bases, with 14 bases left in between. The CDR3 region has the DNA TGTGCCAGCAGCTCGTCAGGGGCAGGAGAGCAGTTCTTC. This codes for CASSSSGAGEQFF.

The rearrangement links TRBV7-9 to TRBJ1-1; D is unclear. The ends were cut back, 2 bases at V and 5 bases at J, with 6 bases in the middle. The V gene's germline CDR1 is SEHNR and CDR2 FQNEAQ (reference sequence). The CDR3 runs to 12 residues. This CDR3 is CASSLLLTEAFF. In nucleotides, the CDR3 is TGTGCCAGCAGCTTATTACTGACTGAAGCTTTCTTT.

This sequence joins TRBV9 and TRBJ2-2; 9 bases are shared with TRBD2. Germline trimming cut 4 bases from V and 0 bases from J; bases unmatched to any gene: 19. The CDR3 has 21 amino acids. The germline V gene encodes CDR1 SGDLS and CDR2 YYNGEE. This CDR3 reads CASSTALQRGATHPNTGELFF. DNA of the CDR3: TGTGCCAGCAGCACAGCTCTCCAGCGGGGGGCCACCCATCCGAACACCGGGGAGCTGTTTTTT.

This clone has a handful of counts. The chain joins TRBV19 to TRBJ2-7; no clear D. This CDR3 is 14 amino acids long. Per germline, CDR1 LNHDA and CDR2 SQIVND (reference sequence). The V and J ends lost 5 bases and 6 bases respectively, with 17 bases between them. This CDR3 reads CASSVTRQNPEQYF. The CDR3 nucleotides read TGTGCCAGTAGTGTGACACGCCAAAACCCCGAGCAGTACTTC.

This clone was seen more than once but under ten times. The genes are TRBV20-1 and TRBJ1-2; D unresolved. The CDR3 runs to 11 residues. Between the trimmed V and J ends, which lost 6 bases and 4 bases, there was a span of 9 bases. Germline CDR1 reads DFQATT; CDR2 reads SNEGSKA (reference sequence). The CDR3 protein is CSATAFYGYTF. The CDR3 bases are TGCAGTGCAACAGCTTTCTATGGCTACACCTTC.

The chain combines TRBV9 with TRBJ2-1; TRBD2 agrees at 8 bases. The CDR3 consists of 15 residues. With 4 bases clipped from V and 7 bases from J, the junction kept 10 bases outside the gene matches. Germline V CDR1 and CDR2: SGDLS, YYNGEE. CDR3 loop: CASSPPGLEGNEQFF. For the CDR3, the DNA is TGTGCCAGCAGCCCTCCGGGACTAGAGGGGAATGAGCAGTTCTTC. Using reference TRBV9 and TRBJ2-1 for the parts outside the CDR3, the full variable domain is DSGVTQTPKHLITATGQRVTLRCSPRSGDLSVYWYQQSLDQGLQFLIQYYNGEERAKGNILERFSAQQFPDLHSELNLSSLELGDSALYFCASSPPGLEGNEQFFGPGTRLTVL.

The CDR3: CASSLNTGGNGYTF. For the CDR3, the DNA is TGTGCCAGCAGCCTGAACACGGGGGGGAATGGCTACACCTTC. The chain links TRBV7-9 to TRBJ1-2, with TRBD1 as a possible D gene (5 bases). The V end was cut by 5 bases, the J end by 6 bases, with 16 bases between. The CDR3 is made up of 14 amino acids. CDR1 SEHNR and CDR2 FQNEAQ come from the germline V gene (reference sequence).

The chain is built from TRBV6-5 and TRBJ2-2, with TRBD1 as a possible D gene (5 bases). Germline values: CDR1 MNHEY, CDR2 SVGAGI. V lost 5 bases to trimming and J lost 6 bases, with 7 bases between them. The CDR3 is 12 residues long. The DNA for the CDR3 is TGTGCCAGCAGTCTCAGGGCCGGGGAGCTGTTTTTT. Encoded protein: CASSLRAGELFF.

V and J are TRBV5-6 and TRBJ2-1; D not certain. V was trimmed by 3 bases and J by 8 bases, leaving 6 bases between them. Germline V gene data show CDR1 as SGHDT and CDR2 as YYEEEE. This CDR3 comprises 11 residues. The CDR3 DNA sequence: TGTGCCAGCAGCTGGGCCGATGAGCAGTTCTTC. Translation gives CASSWADEQFF.

V and J are TRBV5-4 and TRBJ2-7; tentative D call: TRBD1 (6 bases). Germline-derived CDR1 and CDR2 are SGHNT and YYREEE (reference sequence). Trimming stripped 2 bases from V and 6 bases from J, with 12 bases between. This CDR3 is 13 amino acids long. CDR3 sequence reads: CASSFGQGLEQYF. CDR3 nucleotide sequence: TGTGCCAGCAGCTTTGGCCAGGGGCTCGAGCAGTACTTC. The whole variable domain, remainder taken from reference TRBV5-4 and TRBJ2-7, is ETGVTQSPTHLIKTRGQQVTLRCSSQSGHNTVSWYQQALGQGPQFIFQYYREEENGRGNFPPRFSGLQFPNYSSELNVNALELDDSALYLCASSFGQGLEQYFGPGTRLTVT.

The chain uses TRBV6-5 and TRBJ1-1; D is uncertain. The ends were cut back, 2 bases at V and 8 bases at J, with 12 bases in the middle. The germline V gene encodes CDR1 MNHEY and CDR2 SVGAGI. The CDR3 consists of 13 residues. CDR3 bases: TGTGCCAGCAGTTACCGACACCCAACCGAAGCTTTCTTT. It specifies CASSYRHPTEAFF.

This clone qualifies as medium-sized. The chain uses TRBV2 and TRBJ2-3, with D perhaps TRBD2 (5 bases). Per the germline V gene, CDR1 is SNHLY and CDR2 is FYNNEI. The CDR3 is 14 residues long. Trimming took off 2 bases at V and 3 bases at J, with 9 bases between the two ends. CDR3 nucleotides: TGTGCCAGCAGTGAAACACAGCGGACAGATACGCAGTATTTT. Protein: CASSETQRTDTQYF.

This chain uses TRBV29-1 with TRBJ1-1, with 11 bases identical to TRBD1. The CDR3 spans 14 residues. Germline trimming cut 5 bases from V and 6 bases from J; bases unmatched to any gene: 8. Per the germline V gene, CDR1 is SQVTM and CDR2 is ANQGSEA. DNA for the CDR3: TGCAGCGTTACCAGATTGGGACAGGGGGCTGAAGCTTTCTTT. This encodes CSVTRLGQGAEAFF.

This CDR3 reads CASSQEGLRETQYF. As DNA, the CDR3 is TGTGCCAGCAGCCAAGAGGGACTCCGAGAGACCCAGTACTTC. The chain links TRBV3-1 (or the pseudogene TRBV3-2) to TRBJ2-5; D possibly corresponds to TRBD2 (6 bases). Germline lookup yields CDR1 LGHDT and CDR2 YNNKEL (reference sequence). The length of the CDR3 is 14 residues. Between the trimmed V and J ends, which lost 0 bases and 4 bases, there was a span of 9 bases.

The chain joins TRBV3-1 (or the pseudogene TRBV3-2) to TRBJ2-3, with D unclear. CDR3 length equals 13 residues. Germline CDR1 and CDR2: LGHDT and YNNKEL (reference sequence). Trimming took off 3 bases at V and 8 bases at J, with 12 bases between the two ends. The CDR3 bases are TGTGCCAGCAGCCAGAATACAGAGACTACGCAGTATTTT. Amino acids: CASSQNTETTQYF.

The chain combines TRBV9 with TRBJ2-1; TRBD2 might be the D (7 bases). The CDR3 consists of 15 residues. Germline V gene sequence: CDR1 SGDLS, CDR2 YYNGEE. V was clipped by 0 bases and J by 5 bases, with 12 bases between them. The CDR3 nucleotides read TGTGCCAGCAGCGTAGAGGGGGGGCCCCACAATGAGCAGTTCTTC. It codes for CASSVEGGPHNEQFF.

In this sample, this clone turned up once. The rearrangement uses TRBV27 and TRBJ1-5; D remains ambiguous. CDR1 and CDR2 (germline): MNHEY, SMNVEV (reference sequence). With 0 bases removed from V and 7 bases from J, the gap between germline ends came to 10 bases. The CDR3 covers 14 residues. CDR3 sequence: CASSLSRVGQPQHF. Here the CDR3 DNA reads TGTGCCAGCAGTTTATCGAGGGTTGGGCAGCCCCAGCATTTT.

The sample holds one count of this clone. The chain has TRBV19 and TRBJ1-2; D remains ambiguous. CDR3 length equals 14 residues. The germline V gene encodes CDR1 LNHDA and CDR2 SQIVND (reference sequence). V was cut by 6 bases and J by 5 bases, with 16 bases left in between. CDR3 coding DNA: TGTGCCAGTAGACCTCCGGCAGGTTCTTATGGCTACACCTTC. It encodes CASRPPAGSYGYTF.

The rearrangement uses TRBV6-2 or TRBV6-3 and TRBJ2-3; 11 positions agree with TRBD1. The CDR3 runs to 16 residues. Germline CDR1 reads MNHEY; CDR2 reads SVGEGT. With V trimmed by 6 bases and J by 2 bases, 7 bases remained unmatched. CDR3 bases: TGTGCCAGCAGCACCGGACAGGGGGCCCTCACAGATACGCAGTATTTT. Protein: CASSTGQGALTDTQYF.

The chain is built from TRBV4-1 and TRBJ1-5; the D gene is possibly TRBD1 (6 bases). Germline-derived CDR1 and CDR2 are MGHRA and YSYEKL. The CDR3 is made up of 15 amino acids. Trimming cost V 0 bases and J 6 bases, with 12 bases left between them. CDR3 in amino acids: CASSQDPQGSQPQHF. For the CDR3, the DNA is TGCGCCAGCAGCCAAGATCCCCAGGGGAGTCAGCCCCAGCATTTT.

The CDR3 loop is CASSQTPGELFF. The CDR3 nucleotides are TGTGCCAGCAGTCAGACTCCCGGGGAGCTGTTTTTT. The genes are TRBV2 and TRBJ2-2, with unresolved D. Trimming shortened V by 5 bases and J by 6 bases, and 7 bases separated the two germline ends. CDR1 is SNHLY, CDR2 FYNNEI, per germline. This CDR3 is built from 12 residues.

V gene TRBV11-2 combines with J gene TRBJ2-5; the D gene is possibly TRBD2 (6 bases). Germline V gene lookup returns CDR1 SGHAT and CDR2 FQNNGV. Trimming shortened V by 5 bases and J by 2 bases, and 15 bases separated the two germline ends. The CDR3 is 15 residues long. The CDR3 DNA reads TGTGCCAGCAGCCGCCGCGGGGCTGGTCAAGAGACCCAGTACTTC. Its translation is CASSRRGAGQETQYF.

The sample holds a few counts of this clone. The rearrangement uses TRBV10-2 and TRBJ1-2, with TRBD1 as a possible D gene (6 bases). Trimming took 2 bases from V and 1 from J, leaving 8 bases between them. Germline assignment: CDR1 WSHSY and CDR2 SAAADI. The CDR3 contains 14 residues. The CDR3 DNA reads as TGCGCCAGCAGTGAGGCAGGGGATAACTATGGCTACACCTTC. Translation: CASSEAGDNYGYTF.

The gene calls are TRBV5-1 and TRBJ1-2, with D perhaps TRBD1 (5 bases). Germline CDR1 and CDR2: SGHRS and YFSETQ. The V and J ends lost 2 bases and 8 bases respectively, with 13 bases between them. CDR3 length: 13 residues. CDR3 DNA sequence: TGCGCCAGCAGCTTCGGGGGAGGTGGCGGCTACACCTTC. Its translation: CASSFGGGGGYTF.